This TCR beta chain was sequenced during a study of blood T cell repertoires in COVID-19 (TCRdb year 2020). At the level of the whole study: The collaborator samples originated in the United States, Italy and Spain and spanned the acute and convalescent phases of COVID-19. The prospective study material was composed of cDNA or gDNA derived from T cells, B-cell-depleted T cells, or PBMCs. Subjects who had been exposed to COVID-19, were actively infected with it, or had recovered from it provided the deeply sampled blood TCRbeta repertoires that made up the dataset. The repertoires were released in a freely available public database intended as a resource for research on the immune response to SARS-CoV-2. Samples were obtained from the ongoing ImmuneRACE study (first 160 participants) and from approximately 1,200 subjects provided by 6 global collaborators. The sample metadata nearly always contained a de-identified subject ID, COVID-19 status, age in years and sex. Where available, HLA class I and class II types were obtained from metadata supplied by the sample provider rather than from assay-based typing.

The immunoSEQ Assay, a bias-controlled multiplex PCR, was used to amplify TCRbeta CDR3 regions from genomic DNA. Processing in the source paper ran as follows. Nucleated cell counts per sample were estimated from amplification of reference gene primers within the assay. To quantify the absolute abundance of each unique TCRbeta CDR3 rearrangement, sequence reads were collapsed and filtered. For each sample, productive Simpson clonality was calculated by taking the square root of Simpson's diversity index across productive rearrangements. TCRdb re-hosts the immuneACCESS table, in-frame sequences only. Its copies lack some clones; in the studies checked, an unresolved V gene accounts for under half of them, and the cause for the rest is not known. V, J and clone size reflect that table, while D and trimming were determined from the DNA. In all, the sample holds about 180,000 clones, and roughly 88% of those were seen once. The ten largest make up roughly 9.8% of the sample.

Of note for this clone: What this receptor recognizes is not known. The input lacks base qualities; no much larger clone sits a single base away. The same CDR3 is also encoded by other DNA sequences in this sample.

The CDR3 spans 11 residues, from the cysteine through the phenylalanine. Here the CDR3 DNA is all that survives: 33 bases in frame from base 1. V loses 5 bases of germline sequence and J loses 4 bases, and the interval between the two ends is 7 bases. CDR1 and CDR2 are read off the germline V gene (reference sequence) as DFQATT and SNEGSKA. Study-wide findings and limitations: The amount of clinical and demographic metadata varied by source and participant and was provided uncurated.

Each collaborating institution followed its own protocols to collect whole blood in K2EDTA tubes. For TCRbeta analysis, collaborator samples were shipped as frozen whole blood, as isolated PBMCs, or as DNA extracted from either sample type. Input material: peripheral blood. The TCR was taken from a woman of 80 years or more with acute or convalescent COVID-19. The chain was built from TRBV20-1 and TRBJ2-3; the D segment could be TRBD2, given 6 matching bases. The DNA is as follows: TGCAGTGCTCCGGGGGCAGATACGCAGTATTTT. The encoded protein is CSAPGADTQYF.